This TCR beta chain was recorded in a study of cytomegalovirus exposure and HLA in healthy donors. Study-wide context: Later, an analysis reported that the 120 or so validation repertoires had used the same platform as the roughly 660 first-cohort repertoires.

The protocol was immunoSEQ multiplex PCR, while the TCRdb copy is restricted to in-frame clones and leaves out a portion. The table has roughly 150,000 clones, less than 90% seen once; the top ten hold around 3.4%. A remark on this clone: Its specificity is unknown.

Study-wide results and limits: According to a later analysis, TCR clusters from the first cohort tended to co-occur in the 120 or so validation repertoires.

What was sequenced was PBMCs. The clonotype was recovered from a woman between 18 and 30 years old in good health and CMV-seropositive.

The CDR3 reads CAISPGENTEAFF. The CDR3 DNA reads TGTGCCATCAGCCCAGGGGAAAACACTGAAGCTTTCTTT. V and J are TRBV10-3 and TRBJ1-1, with a tentative D call TRBD1 (6 bases). The CDR3 covers 13 residues. Trimming removed 6 bases at V and 2 bases at J, with 10 bases between. Germline CDR1 reads ENHRY; CDR2 reads SYGVKD.